This T cell receptor beta chain was identified during a study of beta chain features in type 1 diabetes. Regarding the study as a whole: In the patient group, naive, central memory and Treg TCRB repertoires seemed more alike than in the healthy donor group. Junctions at VDJ sites from type 1 diabetes patients had fewer insertions and more deletions. Cells with high TCR expression could be over-represented by cDNA sequencing.

As every portion of the isolated RNA was reverse transcribed, the sequencing read expressed TCRB transcripts. Only in-frame clones appear in the TCRdb table, and some are missing; sequencing was by immunoSEQ multiplex PCR. The sample shows 250,000 to 400,000 clones, 14% of them seen only once. Turning to this clone: Its target is not known.

The ends lost 2 bases at V and 2 bases at J; junction bases unmatched: 3. The germline V gene has CDR1 SGDLS and CDR2 YYNGEE. This CDR3 comprises 14 residues. The chain employs TRBV9 and TRBJ2-5, with TRBD2 identical over 7 bases. Material: central memory CD4+ T cells from blood. The sequence came from a young man in good health. The CDR3 sequence: CASSVGREQETQYF. The CDR3 nucleotides read TGTGCCAGCAGCGTTGGGCGGGAGCAAGAGACCCAGTACTTC.